One sample yielded the 26 T cell receptor beta chains listed below, sequenced in a study of response to subunit inactivated influenza vaccine. MiXCR was run by TCRdb on the RT-PCR reads, yielding one entry per CDR3 protein. The sample lists around 480,000 distinct CDR3 sequences, approximately 11% occurring once. This specimen consisted of PBMCs from blood, obtained roughly 46 days after vaccination. Every receptor here comes from a man aged 50 or older who received an inactivated influenza vaccine.

This clonotype came up a few times. This sequence joins TRBV12-3 or TRBV12-4 and TRBJ2-5, with TRBD1 matching 9 bases. The CDR3 is 13 amino acids. V was pared by 5 bases and J by 4 bases, with 2 bases of the junction left unmatched. The CDR3: CASSPTGGETQYF. The CDR3 DNA sequence: TGTGCCAGCAGTCCGACAGGGGGAGAGACCCAGTACTTC.

This clonotype was observed a handful of times. The gene calls are TRBV15 and TRBJ2-1; no reliable D call. Trimming shortened V by 0 bases and J by 8 bases, and 5 bases separated the two germline ends. The CDR3 totals 12 residues. The germline V gene encodes CDR1 LNHNV and CDR2 YYDKDF (reference sequence). The CDR3 spells CATSRDSDEQFF. For the CDR3, the DNA is TGTGCCACCAGCAGAGATTCTGATGAGCAGTTCTTC.

The J gene is TRBJ1-1, the V gene TRBV20-1; D is uncertain. This CDR3 is 14 amino acids long. V was clipped by 3 bases and J by 1 base, with 12 bases between them. Germline loops: CDR1 DFQATT, CDR2 SNEGSKA (reference sequence). This CDR3 reads CSASGPARNTEAFF. The DNA for the CDR3 is TGCAGTGCTAGTGGGCCAGCTCGGAACACTGAAGCTTTCTTT.

The J gene is TRBJ2-5, the V gene TRBV5-1; D not certain. This CDR3 is built from 16 residues. V lost 1 base to trimming and J lost 0 bases, with 13 bases between them. The germline V gene encodes CDR1 SGHRS and CDR2 YFSETQ. This CDR3 reads CASSLTGRPDQETQYF. CDR3 sequence (DNA): TGCGCCAGCAGCTTGACGGGTCGGCCCGACCAAGAGACCCAGTACTTC.

The rearrangement links TRBV24-1 to TRBJ2-1, with 7 bases fitting TRBD1. Germline assignment: CDR1 KGHDR and CDR2 SFDVKD. This CDR3 is built from 16 residues. Unmatched junction bases numbered 6, after V lost 3 bases and J lost 2 bases. Written as DNA, the CDR3 is TGTGCCACCAGTGATAGGACAGGCCCTACCTACAATGAGCAGTTCTTC. It yields the protein CATSDRTGPTYNEQFF.

The chain couples TRBV6-6 to TRBJ2-7; D might be TRBD2 (5 bases). The germline V and J ends were trimmed by 7 bases and 2 bases, with 9 bases remaining between them. The CDR3 is 12 amino acids. Per the germline V gene, CDR1 is MNHNY and CDR2 is SVGAGI (reference sequence). In DNA form, the CDR3 reads TGTGCCAGCACCGGGGTTGCCTACGAGCAGTACTTC. Translating gives CASTGVAYEQYF.

A few counts support this clonotype. The chain recombines TRBV5-1 with TRBJ2-5; D gene ambiguous. Per germline, CDR1 SGHRS and CDR2 YFSETQ. This CDR3 has 15 amino acids. V shed 0 bases and J shed 0 bases, with 9 bases lying between them. CDR3 DNA: TGCGCCAGCAGCTTGGAACCGGCGCACCAAGAGACCCAGTACTTC. This sequence encodes CASSLEPAHQETQYF.

This clonotype was observed a single time. V gene TRBV20-1 combines with J gene TRBJ2-3, with D unresolved. Trimming removed 5 bases from V and 2 bases from J, with 14 bases in between. Germline CDR1 and CDR2: DFQATT and SNEGSKA (reference sequence). The CDR3 spans 14 residues. Here the CDR3 DNA reads TGCAGTGCTTACGGACCTCCACCCACAGATACGCAGTATTTT. Its translation: CSAYGPPPTDTQYF.

This clonotype was observed a handful of times. The DNA for the CDR3 is TGTGCCAGCAGCTTAGAGGTCGGGGCCTCCACCGGGGAGCTGTTTTTT. Encoded protein: CASSLEVGASTGELFF. The chain is built from TRBV5-5 and TRBJ2-2; D is tentatively TRBD1 or TRBD2 (5 bases each). Trimming took off 2 bases at V and 4 bases at J, with 15 bases between the two ends. Germline V CDR1 and CDR2: SGHKS, YYEKEE (reference sequence). The CDR3 extends over 16 amino acids.

The CDR3 DNA follows: TGCAGTGCAAGTAGGGTGGATGAGCAGTTCTTC. It encodes CSASRVDEQFF. V gene TRBV20-1 combines with J gene TRBJ2-1; no definite D call. Per the germline V gene, CDR1 is DFQATT and CDR2 is SNEGSKA (reference sequence). V was clipped by 6 bases and J by 8 bases, with 11 bases between them. The CDR3 has 11 residues.

This chain connects TRBV10-3 to TRBJ2-2; 11 bases are shared with TRBD2. The CDR3 has 17 amino acids. CDR1 is ENHRY and CDR2 is SYGVKD in the germline V gene. With V trimmed by 7 bases and J by 0 bases, 7 bases remained unmatched. The CDR3 reads CAITKGTSGANTGELFF. DNA for the CDR3: TGTGCCATCACCAAAGGGACTAGCGGAGCGAACACCGGGGAGCTGTTTTTT.

At least ten counts were recorded for this clonotype. V and J are TRBV9 and TRBJ2-1; D might be TRBD2 (6 bases). The ends were cut back, 2 bases at V and 3 bases at J, with 9 bases in the middle. CDR3 length: 14 residues. In germline, CDR1 is SGDLS, CDR2 YYNGEE. The CDR3 DNA reads as TGTGCCAGCAGCGTGGACGGGAGCTACAATGAGCAGTTCTTC. This sequence encodes CASSVDGSYNEQFF. The full variable domain, with the rest looked up from reference TRBV9 and TRBJ2-1, is DSGVTQTPKHLITATGQRVTLRCSPRSGDLSVYWYQQSLDQGLQFLIQYYNGEERAKGNILERFSAQQFPDLHSELNLSSLELGDSALYFCASSVDGSYNEQFFGPGTRLTVL.

At least ten counts were recorded for this clonotype. V usage is TRBV24-1 and J usage is TRBJ1-6; TRBD1 matches 9 bases. This CDR3 has 15 amino acids. The germline V gene encodes CDR1 KGHDR and CDR2 SFDVKD. Losses at the gene ends were 2 bases for V and 7 bases for J; bases not matched to a gene: 2. This CDR3 is CATSDSQGANSPLHF. The CDR3 DNA reads as TGTGCCACCAGTGATTCACAGGGGGCGAATTCACCCCTCCACTTT.

This clonotype appeared many times. The V gene is TRBV5-5, the J gene TRBJ2-7; perhaps TRBD1 as D (5 bases). Germline lookup yields CDR1 SGHKS and CDR2 YYEKEE (reference sequence). The CDR3 loop spans 15 amino acids. The germline V and J ends were trimmed by 4 bases and 2 bases, with 16 bases remaining between them. CDR3 sequence: CASSPRAGRPYEQYF. In DNA form, the CDR3 reads TGTGCCAGCAGCCCTAGGGCAGGGCGCCCCTACGAGCAGTACTTC.

In its sample, this clonotype was seen many times. V gene TRBV20-1 combines with J gene TRBJ2-5; 9 positions agree with TRBD2. J lost 5 bases, V lost 3 bases, and 10 bases had no gene match. This CDR3 comprises 15 residues. CDR1 is DFQATT, CDR2 SNEGSKA, per germline (reference sequence). CDR3 nucleotide sequence: TGCAGTGCTAGGGGTGCTAGCGGGATCTTGGAGACCCAGTACTTC. Amino acid sequence: CSARGASGILETQYF.

In this sample, this clonotype turned up a few times. V is TRBV5-1 and J is TRBJ2-5, with 8 positions matching TRBD1. There are 13 residues in the CDR3. V shed 4 bases, J shed 4 bases, and the junction held 3 bases outside the gene matches. Germline assignment: CDR1 SGHRS and CDR2 YFSETQ. CDR3 nucleotides: TGCGCCAGCAGCATGGACAGGGCAGAGACCCAGTACTTC. It encodes CASSMDRAETQYF.

This clonotype was seen ten or more times. J is TRBJ2-5 and V is TRBV12-3 or TRBV12-4, with D perhaps TRBD1 or TRBD2 (5 bases each). Trimming took 3 bases from V and 1 from J, leaving 9 bases between them. This CDR3 spans 14 amino acids. CDR3 in DNA: TGTGCCAGCAGTTTCGGGGCAGTCCAAGAGACCCAGTACTTC. Translating it yields CASSFGAVQETQYF.

The chain employs TRBV10-3 and TRBJ2-4; no firm D call. This CDR3 spans 14 amino acids. The germline CDR1 and CDR2 sequences are ENHRY and SYGVKD. Trimming took off 5 bases at V and 8 bases at J, with 16 bases between the two ends. The CDR3 protein is CAISPSAQIDIQYF. The CDR3 nucleotides are TGTGCCATCAGTCCCTCTGCCCAGATTGACATTCAGTACTTC.

In its sample, this clonotype was seen a few times. This chain links TRBV7-2 with TRBJ2-2; unclear D gene. The CDR3 runs to 15 residues. Germline V gene data show CDR1 as SGHTA and CDR2 as FQGNSA. Trimming pared 0 bases from V and 3 bases from J, leaving 8 bases between. In DNA form, the CDR3 reads TGTGCCAGCAGCTTAGCGAACGGATACACCGGGGAGCTGTTTTTT. Its translation is CASSLANGYTGELFF.

The CDR3 sequence: CASSYREGTETQYF. Here the CDR3 DNA reads TGTGCCAGCAGCTATCGAGAGGGAACAGAGACCCAGTACTTC. This sequence joins TRBV5-4 and TRBJ2-5, with D perhaps TRBD2 (5 bases). V lost 3 bases to trimming and J lost 4 bases, with 13 bases between them. Germline-derived CDR1 and CDR2 are SGHNT and YYREEE (reference sequence). This CDR3 is 14 amino acids long.

Comments on this clonotype: A much larger clonotype is one base distant, so this may be a read error. The V and J genes are TRBV24-1 and TRBJ2-5; 10 positions agree with TRBD2. Germline V gene data show CDR1 as KGHDR and CDR2 as SFDVKD. This CDR3 contains 16 residues. V was pared by 2 bases and J by 5 bases, with 7 bases of the junction left unmatched. The CDR3 region is CATSDWTSGLLETQYF. The CDR3 region has the DNA TGTGCCACCAGTGATTGGACTAGCGGCCTTCTGGAGACCCAGTACTTC.

The chain employs TRBV18 and TRBJ1-1; D gene uncertain. There are 16 residues in the CDR3. With 0 bases removed from V and 0 bases from J, the gap between germline ends came to 11 bases. From germline, CDR1 is KGHSH and CDR2 LQKENI. The CDR3 DNA is TGTGCCAGCTCACCACCGTCCCGGGCAGTGAACACTGAAGCTTTCTTT. Encoded protein: CASSPPSRAVNTEAFF.

This clonotype was found a few times. V usage is TRBV20-1 and J usage is TRBJ2-7; D not certain. CDR1 and CDR2 from the germline V gene are DFQATT and SNEGSKA (reference sequence). V was pared by 0 bases and J by 5 bases, with 14 bases between. CDR3 length: 14 residues. The CDR3 DNA is TGCAGTGCTAGAGATGCTAGAAAAGTCAACGAGCAGTACTTC. This sequence encodes CSARDARKVNEQYF.

This clonotype has at least ten counts. The chain uses TRBV20-1 and TRBJ2-7; D is tentatively TRBD1 or TRBD2 (7 bases each). Germline V lookup: CDR1 DFQATT, CDR2 SNEGSKA (reference sequence). CDR3 length: 13 residues. The CDR3 sequence: CSLTGEGSYEQYF. The CDR3 nucleotides are TGCAGCCTTACAGGGGAGGGTTCCTACGAGCAGTACTTC.

This clonotype was observed a handful of times. The chain employs TRBV15 and TRBJ2-1, with D uncertain. In germline, CDR1 is LNHNV, CDR2 YYDKDF (reference sequence). Deletions cut 0 bases from V and 10 bases from J, with 7 bases between. The CDR3 has 12 amino acids. CDR3 protein: CATSRDRREQFF. The CDR3 region has the DNA TGTGCCACCAGCAGAGATCGGAGAGAGCAGTTCTTC.

This clonotype occurred many times. This chain connects TRBV7-2 to TRBJ1-5; maybe TRBD1 (6 bases). V was pared by 0 bases and J by 7 bases, with 10 bases between. Germline V CDR1 and CDR2: SGHTA, FQGNSA. There are 14 residues in the CDR3. The CDR3 reads CASSLANQGQPQHF. The DNA for the CDR3 is TGTGCCAGCAGCTTAGCAAACCAGGGGCAGCCCCAGCATTTT. The full variable domain, in which reference TRBV7-2 and TRBJ1-5 provide the parts outside the CDR3, is GAGVSQSPSNKVTEKGKDVELRCDPISGHTALYWYRQSLGQGLEFLIYFQGNSAPDKSGLPSDRFSAERTGGSVSTLTIQRTQQEDSAVYLCASSLANQGQPQHFGDGTRLSIL.